This paragraph reports one T cell receptor beta chain. Its antigen has not been determined. No base quality values were provided; no much bigger clone lies one nucleotide off. Including the terminal cysteine and phenylalanine, the CDR3 comprises 14 residues. Only the CDR3 DNA is retained, 42 bases long and in frame from the first base. V lost 3 bases and J lost 5 bases, and the count of bases not matched to a germline gene is 6. Sequences SNHLY (CDR1) and FYNNEI (CDR2) are obtained from the germline V gene. This sample was taken from a study of T cell clones after liver transplantation (dated by TCRdb to between 2019 and 2020). Turning to the overall study: The samples were obtained from ITN030ST, a randomized trial that attempted immunosuppression withdrawal within 2 years after liver transplantation. Donor-reactive T cell clones were identified using TCRbeta sequencing after a pre-transplant mixed lymphocyte reaction and were then followed in post-transplant blood. Third party-reactive TCRbeta sequences were also identified from pre-transplant MLRs to serve as an antigen-independent comparator for donor-reactive sequences. Three of the eight recipients were HCV-positive; the others were transplanted for non-autoimmune, non-viral indications. No induction therapy was given to the subjects, and standard immunosuppression was administered until randomization at 12-24 months post-transplant. Tolerance was defined as complete withdrawal of immunosuppression for at least one year without a rise in liver enzymes beyond twice the upper limit of normal. Blood samples were collected pre-transplant, then pre-randomization ahead of withdrawal, and finally post-randomization once withdrawal had either been completed or failed. A cohort of 8 liver transplant recipients was studied, of whom 3 were classified as tolerant and 5 as non-tolerant.

Thawed unstimulated PBMCs were stained for CD3, CD4 and CD8 and FACS-sorted into CD3+CD4+ and CD3+CD8+ populations. All 8 studied subjects were randomized to immunosuppression withdrawal. Genomic DNA was isolated with the Qiagen DNeasy Blood and Tissue Kit. Results and caveats for the whole study, not just this receptor: After accounting for repertoire turnover, donor-reactive detection was significantly reduced in 7 of 8 subjects for CD4 and 8 of 8 for CD8. Because no allograft tissue specimens were available, donor-reactive T cells may have migrated into the graft instead of being deleted. Conclusions were preliminary, limited by small, heterogeneous patient numbers and non-standardized post-transplant time points. A significant post-transplant decrease in circulating donor-reactive CD4 TCRbeta sequences was observed in most of the 8 subjects, irrespective of tolerance or HCV status. The decline in donor-reactive sequences exceeded the decline in third party-reactive sequences, suggesting partial antigen-specific deletion that was unrelated to withdrawal success. Low numbers of available donor cells limited the measurable donor-reactive repertoire in two subjects.

Frozen genomic DNA underwent high-throughput TCRbeta CDR3 sequencing by immunoSEQ, including PCR amplification, mapping, bias correction and internal controls. The authors' analysis ran thus. Productive rearrangements were kept, and unique TCRbeta sequences were defined by CDR3 nucleotide sequence plus V and J gene. Donor-reactive sequences required at least 5-fold expansion in CFSE-low cells versus unstimulated pre-transplant cells and at least 0.01% frequency. Minimum frequency thresholds were set for each subject based on the unstimulated sample with the lowest template count, ensuring at least 90% detection power. Repertoire turnover was measured by Jensen-Shannon divergence between the top 1000 TCRbeta sequences post- and pre-transplant. Changes in detection of donor-reactive sequences were tested with two-sided Fisher's exact tests. TCRdb mirrors the immuneACCESS table, restricted to in-frame sequences. Some clones are absent from its copies; in checked studies, under half trace to an unresolved V gene, and the reason for the others is unknown. From that table come the V and J calls and clone size; the DNA was used to work out D and trimming. The sample table lists 68,000 or so clones, 80% to 95% of them with a count of one. The top ten clones comprise more than 0.85% of the sample.

The input for sequencing was CD4+ T cells from blood, taken about 27 months after liver transplant. The chain joins TRBV2 to TRBJ1-1, with 7 junctional bases fitting TRBD1. The sequence derives from a human patient who received a liver transplant. After transplantation, some T cells may belong to the graft donor instead of the recipient. The bases are TGTGCCAGCAGTGAGGTTACAGGGGAGACTGAAGCTTTCTTT. Translated, it gives CASSEVTGETEAFF. When the CDR3 is completed using the reference TRBV2 and TRBJ1-1 genes on either side, the full variable domain is EPEVTQTPSHQVTQMGQEVILRCVPISNHLYFYWYRQILGQKVEFLVSFYNNEISEKSEIFDDQFSVERPDGSNFTLKIRSTKLEDSAMYFCASSEVTGETEAFFGQGTRLTVV.